This T cell receptor (beta chain) stems from a study of T cells after yellow fever vaccination. Study-level background: In the case of low-cell-number fractions, SMART-Seq v4 Ultra Low Input was used for preparation.

On this clonotype: What it binds is unknown.

Trimming took 8 bases from V and 5 from J; bases not matched to a gene: 7. The CDR3 contains 14 residues. Per the germline V gene, CDR1 is SGHTA and CDR2 is FQGNSA. Using its own MiXCR run on the 5' RACE reads, TCRdb lists one record per CDR3 protein. Of over 110,000 distinct CDR3 sequences detected, roughly 8% appear once; the ten largest clones hold 0.73%. Study-wide results and caveats: Post-booster samples contained most primary-vaccination clones (approximately 96% CD4, around 89% CD8).

This sample comprised CD4+ T cells sorted from PBMCs, obtained 5 days after the yellow fever booster vaccination. The V and J genes are TRBV7-2 and TRBJ2-1, with TRBD2 matching 9 bases. The TCR was taken from a man under 40 who received the YFV17D yellow fever vaccine. The CDR3 nucleotides are TGTGCCAGCGGGCAGCGGGAGGTTCACAATGAGCAGTTCTTC. It is translated as CASGQREVHNEQFF.